The rows below give T cell receptor beta chains drawn from one sample of a study of cytomegalovirus exposure and HLA in healthy donors. Produced via immunoSEQ multiplex PCR; TCRdb's table is partial and in-frame only. The repertoire has 100,000 to 150,000 clones, roughly 78% of them found once; the top ten carry less than 4.5%. The sequenced material came from PBMCs. Every receptor here comes from a man between 25 and 39 years old in good health and CMV-seronegative. Each CDR3 is given with its conserved first and last residue. Each record gives: J gene, V gene, CDR3 protein.

TRBJ2-5	TRBV5-4	CASSPSGGSSRETQYF
TRBJ2-7	TRBV5-1	CASGGAGGISREQYF
TRBJ2-1	TRBV27	CASSLRLAGGPGNEQFF
TRBJ1-3	TRBV11-2	CASSLAGLGNTIYF
TRBJ2-7	TRBV7-2	CASSPRPSGGVKGYEQYF
.	TRBV28	CASSLNIGTGHEQYF
TRBJ2-3	TRBV7-3	CASSFGQSTDTQYF
TRBJ2-2	TRBV28	CASSLFRLAGSQTGELFF
TRBJ1-1	TRBV11-1	CASSVGGPNTEAFF
TRBJ2-7	TRBV27	CASSLRGFEQYF
TRBJ1-1	TRBV30	CAWNGPSMNTEAFF
TRBJ2-5	TRBV27	CASSPGGGGGVETQYF
TRBJ1-3	TRBV5-4	CASSYDRGNTIYF
TRBJ2-1	TRBV10-1	CASCQGGAGTGGTYNEQFF